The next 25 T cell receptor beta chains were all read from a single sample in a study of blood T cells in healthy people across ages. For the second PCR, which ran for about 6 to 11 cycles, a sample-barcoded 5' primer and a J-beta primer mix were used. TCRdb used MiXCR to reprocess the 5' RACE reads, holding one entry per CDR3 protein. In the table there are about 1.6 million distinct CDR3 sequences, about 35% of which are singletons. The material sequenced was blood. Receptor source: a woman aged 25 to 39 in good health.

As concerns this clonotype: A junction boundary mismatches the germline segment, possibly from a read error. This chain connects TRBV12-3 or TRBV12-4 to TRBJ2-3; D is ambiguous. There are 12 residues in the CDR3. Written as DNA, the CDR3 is TGTGCCAGCACCCCGGGCACAGATGCGCAGTATTTT. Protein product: CASTPGTDAQYF.

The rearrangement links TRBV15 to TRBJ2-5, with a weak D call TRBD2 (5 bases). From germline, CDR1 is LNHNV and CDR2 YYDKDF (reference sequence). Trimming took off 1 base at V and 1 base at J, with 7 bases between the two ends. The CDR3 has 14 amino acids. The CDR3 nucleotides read TGTGCCACCAGCAGAGCGGGGTCCCAAGAGACCCAGTACTTC. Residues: CATSRAGSQETQYF.

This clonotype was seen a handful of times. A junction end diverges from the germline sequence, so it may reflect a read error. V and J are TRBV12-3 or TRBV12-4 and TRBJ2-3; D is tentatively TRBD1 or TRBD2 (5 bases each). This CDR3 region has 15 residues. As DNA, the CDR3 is TGTGCCAGCAGTATAGCTTTGGGGGGCACAGATACGCAGTATTTT. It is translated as CASSIALGGTDTQYF.

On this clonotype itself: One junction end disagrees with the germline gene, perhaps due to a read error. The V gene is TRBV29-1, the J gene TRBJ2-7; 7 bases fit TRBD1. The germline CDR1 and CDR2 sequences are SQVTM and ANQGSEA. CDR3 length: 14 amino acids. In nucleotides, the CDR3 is TGCGGCGTTTTCGAACAGGGGCGCTCCTACGAGCAGTACTTC. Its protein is CGVFEQGRSYEQYF.

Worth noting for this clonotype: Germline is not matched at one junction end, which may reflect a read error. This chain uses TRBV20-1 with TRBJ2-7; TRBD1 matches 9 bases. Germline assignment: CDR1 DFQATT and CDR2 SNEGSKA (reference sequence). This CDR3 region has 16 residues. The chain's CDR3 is CSAGEHPQGAGNEQYF. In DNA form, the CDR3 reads TGCAGTGCTGGAGAACACCCACAGGGGGCGGGCAACGAGCAGTACTTC.

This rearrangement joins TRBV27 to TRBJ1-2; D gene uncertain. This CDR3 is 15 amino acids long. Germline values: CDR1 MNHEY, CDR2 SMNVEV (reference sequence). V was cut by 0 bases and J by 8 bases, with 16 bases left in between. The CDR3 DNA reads TGTGCCAGCAGTTTATCGGCAGAGACTATGTGGGGCTACACCTTC. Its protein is CASSLSAETMWGYTF.

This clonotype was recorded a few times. The CDR3 is CASSLRRSNYGYTF. CDR3 coding DNA: TGTGCCAGCAGCTTGAGACGGTCTAACTATGGCTACACCTTC. The chain uses TRBV7-9 and TRBJ1-2, with no clear D. In germline, CDR1 is SEHNR, CDR2 FQNEAQ (reference sequence). The CDR3 is 14 amino acids. The germline V and J ends were trimmed by 3 bases and 0 bases, with 8 bases remaining between them. The full variable domain, its missing parts supplied by reference TRBV7-9 and TRBJ1-2, is DTGVSQNPRHKITKRGQNVTFRCDPISEHNRLYWYRQTLGQGPEFLTYFQNEAQLEKSRLLSDRFSAERPKGSFSTLEIQRTEQGDSAMYLCASSLRRSNYGYTFGSGTRLTVV.

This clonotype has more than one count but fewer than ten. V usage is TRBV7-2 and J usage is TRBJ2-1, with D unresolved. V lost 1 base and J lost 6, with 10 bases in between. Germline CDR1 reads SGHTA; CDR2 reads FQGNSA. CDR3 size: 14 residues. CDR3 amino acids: CASSLVFLGNEQFF. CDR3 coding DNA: TGTGCCAGCAGCTTAGTCTTCTTGGGCAATGAGCAGTTCTTC.

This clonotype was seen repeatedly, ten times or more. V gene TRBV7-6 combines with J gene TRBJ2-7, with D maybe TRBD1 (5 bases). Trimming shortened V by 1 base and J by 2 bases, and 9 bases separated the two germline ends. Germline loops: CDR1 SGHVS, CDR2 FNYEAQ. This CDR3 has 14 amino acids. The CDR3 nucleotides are TGTGCCAGCAGCTTAGTGTTGGGGCCCTACGAGCAGTACTTC. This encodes CASSLVLGPYEQYF.

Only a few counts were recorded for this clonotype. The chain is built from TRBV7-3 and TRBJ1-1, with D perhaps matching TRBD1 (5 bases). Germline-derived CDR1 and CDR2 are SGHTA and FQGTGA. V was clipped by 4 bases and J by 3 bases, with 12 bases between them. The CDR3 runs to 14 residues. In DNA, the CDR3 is TGTGCCAGCAGCTGGGGCCGGGGGGACACTGAAGCTTTCTTT. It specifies CASSWGRGDTEAFF.

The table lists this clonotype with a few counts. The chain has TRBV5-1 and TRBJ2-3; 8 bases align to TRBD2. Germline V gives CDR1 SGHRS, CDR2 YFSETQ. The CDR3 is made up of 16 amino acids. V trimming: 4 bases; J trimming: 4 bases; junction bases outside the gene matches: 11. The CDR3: CASSPTSELFADTQYF. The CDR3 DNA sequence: TGCGCCAGCAGCCCGACTAGCGAGTTGTTTGCAGATACGCAGTATTTT.

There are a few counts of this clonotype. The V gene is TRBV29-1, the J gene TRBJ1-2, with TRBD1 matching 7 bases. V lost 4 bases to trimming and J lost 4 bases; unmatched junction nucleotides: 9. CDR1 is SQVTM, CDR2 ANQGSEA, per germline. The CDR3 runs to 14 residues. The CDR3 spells CSVGLEGAVYGYTF. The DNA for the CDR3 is TGCAGCGTTGGCCTGGAGGGGGCGGTCTATGGCTACACCTTC.

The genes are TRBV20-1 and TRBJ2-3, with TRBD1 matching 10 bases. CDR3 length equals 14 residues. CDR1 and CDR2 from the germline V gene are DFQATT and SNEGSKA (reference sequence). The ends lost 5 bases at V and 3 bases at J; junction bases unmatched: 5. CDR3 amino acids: CSAQDRGLTDTQYF. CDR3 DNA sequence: TGCAGTGCTCAAGACAGGGGGCTGACAGATACGCAGTATTTT.

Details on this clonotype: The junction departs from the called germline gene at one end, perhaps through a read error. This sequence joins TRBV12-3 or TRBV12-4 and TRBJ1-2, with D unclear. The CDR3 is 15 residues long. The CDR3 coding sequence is TGTGCCAGCAGCTTAGCGATGAGGGTGTTCTATGGCTACACCTTC. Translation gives CASSLAMRVFYGYTF.

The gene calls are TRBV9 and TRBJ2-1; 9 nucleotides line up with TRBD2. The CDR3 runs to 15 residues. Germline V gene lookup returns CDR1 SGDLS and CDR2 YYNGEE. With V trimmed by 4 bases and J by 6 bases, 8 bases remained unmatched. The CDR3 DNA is TGTGCCAGCAGCTCCCCGGTGGGACTAGCCAATGAGCAGTTCTTC. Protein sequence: CASSSPVGLANEQFF.

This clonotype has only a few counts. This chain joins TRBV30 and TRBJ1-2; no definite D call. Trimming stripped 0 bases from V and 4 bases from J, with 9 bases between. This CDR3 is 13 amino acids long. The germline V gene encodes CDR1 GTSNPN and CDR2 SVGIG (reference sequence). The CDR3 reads CAWSVEGGYGYTF. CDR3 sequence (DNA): TGTGCCTGGAGTGTGGAGGGTGGCTATGGCTACACCTTC.

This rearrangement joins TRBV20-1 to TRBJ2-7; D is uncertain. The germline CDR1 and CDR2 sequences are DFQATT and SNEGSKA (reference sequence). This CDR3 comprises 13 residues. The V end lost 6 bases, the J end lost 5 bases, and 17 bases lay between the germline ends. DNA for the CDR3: TGCAGTGCCTGGGGATCTTCCACGGACGAGCAGTACTTC. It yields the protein CSAWGSSTDEQYF.

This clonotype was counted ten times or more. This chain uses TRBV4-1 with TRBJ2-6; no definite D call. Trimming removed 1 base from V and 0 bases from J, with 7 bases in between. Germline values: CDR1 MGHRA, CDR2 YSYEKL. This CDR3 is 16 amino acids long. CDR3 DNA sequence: TGCGCCAGCAGCCAAGCTCACTTCTCTGGGGCCAACGTCCTGACTTTC. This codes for CASSQAHFSGANVLTF.

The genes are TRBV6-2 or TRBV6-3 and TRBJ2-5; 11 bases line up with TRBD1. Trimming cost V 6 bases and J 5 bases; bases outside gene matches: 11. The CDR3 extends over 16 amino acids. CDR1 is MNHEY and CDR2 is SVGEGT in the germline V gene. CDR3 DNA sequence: TGTGCCAGCAGACGGGCGGGGACAGGGGGTTTGGAGACCCAGTACTTC. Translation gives CASRRAGTGGLETQYF.

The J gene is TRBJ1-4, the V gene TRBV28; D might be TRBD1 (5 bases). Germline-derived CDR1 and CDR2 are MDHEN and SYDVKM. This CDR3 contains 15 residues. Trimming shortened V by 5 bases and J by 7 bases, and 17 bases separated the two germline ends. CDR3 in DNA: TGTGCCAGCAGTACCAGGGCCCCGGTCTCTGAAAAACTGTTTTTT. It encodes CASSTRAPVSEKLFF. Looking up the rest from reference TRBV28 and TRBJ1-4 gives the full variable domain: DVKVTQSSRYLVKRTGEKVFLECVQDMDHENMFWYRQDPGLGLRLIYFSYDVKMKEKGDIPEGYSVSREKKERFSLILESASTNQTSMYLCASSTRAPVSEKLFFGSGTQLSVL.

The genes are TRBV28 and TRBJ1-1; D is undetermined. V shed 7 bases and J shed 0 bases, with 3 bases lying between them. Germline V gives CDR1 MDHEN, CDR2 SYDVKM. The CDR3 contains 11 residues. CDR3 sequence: CASTVNTEAFF. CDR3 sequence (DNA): TGTGCCAGCACAGTGAACACTGAAGCTTTCTTT.

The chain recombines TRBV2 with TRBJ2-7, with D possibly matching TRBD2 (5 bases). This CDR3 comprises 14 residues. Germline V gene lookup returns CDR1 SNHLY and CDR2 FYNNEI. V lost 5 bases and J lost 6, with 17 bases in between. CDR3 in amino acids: CASSRPGSPREQYF. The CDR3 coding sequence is TGTGCCAGCAGTCGCCCGGGGTCCCCGCGCGAGCAGTACTTC.

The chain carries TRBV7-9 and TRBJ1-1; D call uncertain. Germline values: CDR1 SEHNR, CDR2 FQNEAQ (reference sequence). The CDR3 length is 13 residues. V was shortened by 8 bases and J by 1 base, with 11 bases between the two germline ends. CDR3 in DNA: TGTGCCAGCGGCCCTGGGGAGAACACTGAAGCTTTCTTT. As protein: CASGPGENTEAFF.

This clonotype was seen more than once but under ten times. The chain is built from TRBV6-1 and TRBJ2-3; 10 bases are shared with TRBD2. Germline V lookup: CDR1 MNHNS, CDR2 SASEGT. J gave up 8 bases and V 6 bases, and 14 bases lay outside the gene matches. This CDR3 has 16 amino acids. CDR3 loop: CASRPGLAYDGGTQYF. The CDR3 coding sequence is TGTGCCAGCAGACCGGGACTAGCGTATGATGGGGGTACGCAGTATTTT.

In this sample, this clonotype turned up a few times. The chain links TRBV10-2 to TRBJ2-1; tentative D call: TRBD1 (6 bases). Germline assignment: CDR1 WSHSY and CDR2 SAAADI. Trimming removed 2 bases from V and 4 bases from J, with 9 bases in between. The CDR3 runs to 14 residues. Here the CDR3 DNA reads TGCGCCAGCAGTGAGGGACAGCGTTACAATGAGCAGTTCTTC. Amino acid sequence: CASSEGQRYNEQFF.